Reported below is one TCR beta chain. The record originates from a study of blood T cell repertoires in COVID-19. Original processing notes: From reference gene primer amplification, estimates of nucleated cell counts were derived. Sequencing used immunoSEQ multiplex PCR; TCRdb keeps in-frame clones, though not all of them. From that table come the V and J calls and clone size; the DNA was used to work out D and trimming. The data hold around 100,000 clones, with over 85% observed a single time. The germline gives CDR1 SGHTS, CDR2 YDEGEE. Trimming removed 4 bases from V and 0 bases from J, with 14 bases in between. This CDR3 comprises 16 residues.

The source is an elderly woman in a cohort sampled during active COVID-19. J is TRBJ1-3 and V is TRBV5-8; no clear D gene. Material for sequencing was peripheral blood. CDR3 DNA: TGTGCCAGCAGCCCGAAGGGAGGCCCCTCTGGAAACACCATATATTTT. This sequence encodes CASSPKGGPSGNTIYF. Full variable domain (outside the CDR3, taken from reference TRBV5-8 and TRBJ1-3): EAGVTQSPTHLIKTRGQQATLRCSPISGHTSVYWYQQALGLGLQFLLWYDEGEERNRGNFPPRFSGRQFPNYSSELNVNALELEDSALYLCASSPKGGPSGNTIYFGEGSWLTVV.